This T cell receptor beta chain was observed in a study of shared clonotypes between healthy human individuals. CDR1 and CDR2 from the germline V gene are SNHLY and FYNNEI. V was pared by 7 bases and J by 6 bases, with 6 bases of the junction left unmatched. The CDR3 extends over 12 amino acids. Data came from immunoSEQ multiplex PCR; TCRdb stores just in-frame clones and leaves some out. In the table there are roughly 490,000 clones, about 82% of which are singletons. This clonotype was obtained from a woman aged 40 to 50 in good health. Some clones in this sample may be carry-over from other donors' samples. This chain links TRBV2 with TRBJ2-7; TRBD2 matches at 7 bases. Sample: PBMCs. CDR3: CASMWAGAEQYF. CDR3 nucleotide sequence: TGTGCCAGCATGTGGGCGGGAGCCGAGCAGTACTTC.